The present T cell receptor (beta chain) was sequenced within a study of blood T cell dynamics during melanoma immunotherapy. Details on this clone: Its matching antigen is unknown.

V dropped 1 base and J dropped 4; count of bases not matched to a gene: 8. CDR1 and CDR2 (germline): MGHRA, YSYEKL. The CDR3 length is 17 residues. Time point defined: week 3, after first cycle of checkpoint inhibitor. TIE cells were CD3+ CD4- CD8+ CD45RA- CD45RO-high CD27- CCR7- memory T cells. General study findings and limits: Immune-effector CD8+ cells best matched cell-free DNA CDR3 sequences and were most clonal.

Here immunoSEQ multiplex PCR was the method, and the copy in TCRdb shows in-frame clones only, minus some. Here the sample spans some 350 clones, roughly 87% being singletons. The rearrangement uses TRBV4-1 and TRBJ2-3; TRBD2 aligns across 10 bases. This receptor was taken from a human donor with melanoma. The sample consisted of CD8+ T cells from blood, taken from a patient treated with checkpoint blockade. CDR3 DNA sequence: TGCGCCAGCAGCCAAGCGCCGCTAGCGGGAGACTCAGATACGCAGTATTTT. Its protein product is CASSQAPLAGDSDTQYF.